Following are 15 T cell receptor beta chains from one sample sequenced in a study of vaccination effects on CD4 cells after COVID-19 (dated by TCRdb to between 2020 and 2023). No antigen has been assigned to these receptors. The ViraFEST assay stimulated PBMC with viral peptide pools and then used TCR sequencing to identify antigen-specific CD4+ T cell clonotypes by expansion. After less than 13 days of culture, CD4+ T cells were isolated with the EasySep CD4+ T cell isolation kit. PCR-confirmed SARS-CoV-2 infection had occurred in convalescent patients between March and December 2020, before the Alpha, Beta and Delta variants emerged in the United States. The library was built by means of the immunoSEQ multiplex PCR assay. Held by TCRdb, this immuneACCESS table contains in-frame sequences only and omits some clones. Under half of the omission traces to an unresolved V gene where checked; the cause of the rest is unknown. The sample table shows about 45,000 clones, and under 80% are seen once. The top ten hold 25% to 40% of the sample.

The input for sequencing was CD4+ T cells from PBMCs cultured with a peptide pool, taken before COVID-19 vaccination. These receptors were taken from a human donor who had a prior SARS-CoV-2 infection.

V is TRBV4-1 and J is TRBJ1-1; D is undetermined. Germline-derived CDR1 and CDR2 are MGHRA and YSYEKL. Trimming removed 4 bases at V and 10 bases at J, with 16 bases between. The CDR3 covers 13 residues. The CDR3 DNA is TGCGCCAGCAGCCTTCGACGGGCGGACCGAGCTTTCTTT. This encodes CASSLRRADRAFF.

V gene TRBV5-1 combines with J gene TRBJ2-7; 10 bases are shared with TRBD2. In germline, CDR1 is SGHRS, CDR2 YFSETQ. The CDR3 length is 17 residues. Losses at the gene ends were 0 bases for V and 1 base for J; bases not matched to a gene: 7. Here the CDR3 reads CASSLAASGGLSYEQYF. CDR3 DNA: TGCGCCAGCAGCTTGGCCGCTAGCGGGGGCCTTTCCTACGAGCAGTACTTC.

This chain connects TRBV18 to TRBJ1-3; no reliable D call. The germline V gene encodes CDR1 KGHSH and CDR2 LQKENI. V was pared by 6 bases and J by 5 bases, with 20 bases between. The CDR3 contains 16 residues. The CDR3 nucleotides are TGTGCCAGCTCGCCAAAGGACGCGCTAGCCCGAAACACCATATATTTT. Its translation: CASSPKDALARNTIYF.

This chain uses TRBV7-3 with TRBJ2-7; TRBD2 aligns across 7 bases. With 3 bases clipped from V and 0 bases from J, the junction kept 8 bases outside the gene matches. Germline lookup yields CDR1 SGHTA and CDR2 FQGTGA. There are 16 residues in the CDR3. CDR3 DNA: TGTGCCAGCAGCTTGGCTAGCGGATCCAACTCCTACGAGCAGTACTTC. Its translation: CASSLASGSNSYEQYF.

This clone was counted between two and nine times. The V gene is TRBV18, the J gene TRBJ1-2; the D gene is possibly TRBD1 (5 bases). Germline-derived CDR1 and CDR2 are KGHSH and LQKENI. The CDR3 has 13 residues. Trimming pared 3 bases from V and 7 bases from J, leaving 12 bases between. CDR3 nucleotide sequence: TGTGCCAGCTCACCTCCCACGGGGGGTGGCTACACCTTC. Translation gives CASSPPTGGGYTF.

V is TRBV7-2 and J is TRBJ1-1, with a weak D call TRBD1 (6 bases). V lost 4 bases to trimming and J lost 8 bases, with 20 bases between them. Germline CDR1 reads SGHTA; CDR2 reads FQGNSA. CDR3 size: 15 residues. The CDR3 spells CASSSSGWGRGEAFF. The CDR3 nucleotides read TGTGCCAGCAGCTCTAGTGGGTGGGGGCGCGGGGAAGCTTTCTTT.

CDR3 in amino acids: CASSLGGLAGGQETQYF. The CDR3 DNA is TGCGCCAGCAGCTTGGGCGGACTAGCGGGGGGACAAGAGACCCAGTACTTC. This chain uses TRBV5-1 with TRBJ2-5; 14 bases match TRBD2. The CDR3 spans 17 residues. V was clipped by 0 bases and J by 2 bases; unmatched bases: 3. Germline V gene sequence: CDR1 SGHRS, CDR2 YFSETQ.

This rearrangement joins TRBV4-3 to TRBJ2-7, with TRBD2 matching over 11 bases. Germline lookup yields CDR1 LGHNA and CDR2 YSLEER. The J segment lost 2 bases and the V segment lost 1 base, leaving 7 bases of the junction unmatched. This CDR3 has 17 residues. CDR3 in amino acids: CASSQVAGGHPPYEQYF. CDR3 nucleotides: TGCGCCAGCAGCCAAGTAGCGGGAGGGCATCCTCCCTACGAGCAGTACTTC.

This sequence joins TRBV2 and TRBJ2-4; D possibly matches TRBD1 or TRBD2 (5 bases each). The V gene's germline CDR1 is SNHLY and CDR2 FYNNEI. The CDR3 runs to 13 residues. Deletions cut 1 base from V and 8 bases from J, with 9 bases between. CDR3: CASSEDRGDIQYF. The CDR3 nucleotides are TGTGCCAGCAGTGAAGACAGAGGGGACATTCAGTACTTC.

The CDR3 spells CASSEMGNEKLFF. The CDR3 DNA is TGCGCCAGCAGTGAGATGGGGAATGAAAAACTGTTTTTT. The J gene is TRBJ1-4, the V gene TRBV10-2, with unresolved D. The CDR3 extends over 13 amino acids. Deletions cut 2 bases from V and 5 bases from J, with 6 bases between. The germline CDR1 and CDR2 sequences are WSHSY and SAAADI.

The chain has TRBV7-8 and TRBJ1-1; possible D gene TRBD1, 6 bases. This CDR3 has 16 amino acids. The germline V gene encodes CDR1 SGHVS and CDR2 FQNEAQ. The V end was cut by 4 bases, the J end by 0 bases, with 15 bases between. As DNA, the CDR3 is TGTGCCAGCAGCTCCGAGGGGGTCGTCATGAACACTGAAGCTTTCTTT. It encodes CASSSEGVVMNTEAFF.

This clone was seen a handful of times. J is TRBJ1-1 and V is TRBV7-2; D ambiguous. The CDR3 runs 13 residues. Germline CDR1 is SGHTA and CDR2 is FQGNSA. V lost 5 bases and J 0 bases, leaving 7 bases between the germline ends. The CDR3 spells CASSLHMNTEAFF. CDR3 bases: TGTGCCAGCAGCCTACACATGAACACTGAAGCTTTCTTT.

This chain joins TRBV6-2 or TRBV6-3 and TRBJ2-3; D is undetermined. Germline values: CDR1 MNHEY, CDR2 SVGEGT. V lost 4 bases, J lost 0 bases, and 17 bases lay in between. The CDR3 is made up of 17 amino acids. The CDR3 here is CASSLGSANSSTDTQYF. CDR3 DNA sequence: TGTGCCAGCAGTTTGGGCAGCGCAAACAGTAGCACAGATACGCAGTATTTT.

The chain uses TRBV24-1 and TRBJ2-5; D possibly matches TRBD1 or TRBD2 (7 bases each). The V gene lost 7 bases and the J gene lost 5 bases, with 22 bases spanning the gap. Germline CDR1 reads KGHDR; CDR2 reads SFDVKD. The CDR3 extends over 16 amino acids. The CDR3 nucleotides are TGTGCCACCAGCAGACAGGGATCGGGAGGAGGTGAGACCCAGTACTTC. Its protein product is CATSRQGSGGGETQYF.

The CDR3 here is CASIAGSGNTIYF. CDR3 nucleotide sequence: TGTGCCAGCATCGCAGGGTCTGGAAACACCATATATTTT. V and J are TRBV6-5 and TRBJ1-3, with D perhaps matching TRBD1 (5 bases). Germline assignment: CDR1 MNHEY and CDR2 SVGAGI. The CDR3 totals 13 residues. Trimming shortened V by 7 bases and J by 1 base, and 8 bases separated the two germline ends.